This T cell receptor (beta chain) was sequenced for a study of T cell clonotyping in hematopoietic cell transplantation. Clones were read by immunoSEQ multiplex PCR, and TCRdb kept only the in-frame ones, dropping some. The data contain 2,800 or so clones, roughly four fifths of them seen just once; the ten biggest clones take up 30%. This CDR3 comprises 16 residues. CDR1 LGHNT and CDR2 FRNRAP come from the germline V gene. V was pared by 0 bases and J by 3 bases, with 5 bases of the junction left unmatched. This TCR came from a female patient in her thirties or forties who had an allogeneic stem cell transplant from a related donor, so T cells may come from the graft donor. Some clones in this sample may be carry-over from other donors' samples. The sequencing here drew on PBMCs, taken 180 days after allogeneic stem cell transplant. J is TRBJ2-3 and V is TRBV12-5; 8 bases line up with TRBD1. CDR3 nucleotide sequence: TGTGCTAGTGGTTTGGTCCCCCAGGGGGCGACAGATACGCAGTATTTT. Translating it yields CASGLVPQGATDTQYF.